This T cell receptor (beta chain) was documented in a study of cytomegalovirus exposure and HLA in healthy donors. Study-level information: The early release's HLA-typed donors yielded 70 million to 85 million unique TCRs.

Findings and limits, study-wide: Among TCR sequences, most were rare, though some public TCRs appeared in many donors. A later analysis found that most CMV-associated TCR beta chains appeared HLA-restricted.

The PCR contained 60 Vbeta and 13 Jbeta primers. The data were produced by immunoSEQ multiplex PCR, yet TCRdb's version contains in-frame clones alone and is incomplete. The sample includes around 120,000 clones, 70% to 80% of them seen just once. V lost 6 bases and J lost 6; bases outside the gene matches: 11. CDR1 and CDR2 from the germline V gene are SGHTA and FQGNSA. This CDR3 is 15 amino acids long. There were likely unrecorded immune exposures, though donors were nominally healthy when sampled. About this clone: Its antigen is currently unknown.

The chain uses TRBV7-2 and TRBJ1-1, with 9 bases that match TRBD1. The origin of this receptor is a woman between 40 and 50 years old in good health and CMV-seropositive. The material sequenced was PBMCs. This CDR3 is CASSSTGGQISEAFF. In DNA form, the CDR3 reads TGTGCCAGCAGTTCCACAGGGGGCCAAATCTCTGAAGCTTTCTTT.